This TCR beta chain was obtained from a study of cytomegalovirus exposure and HLA in healthy donors. Note on this clone: Antigen unknown.

Study-wide results and caveats: Several of the most significant clusters were apparently associated with common viral pathogens in a later analysis. Accurate prediction of most subjects' HLA-A and HLA-B alleles from TCR beta sequences was reported. Apparent HLA restriction characterized most CMV-associated TCR beta chains in a later analysis.

The PCR had 60 Vbeta and 13 Jbeta primers. Sequencing was performed with immunoSEQ multiplex PCR; in TCRdb, only in-frame clones are kept and a portion is missing. The table includes over 40,000 clones, less than 75% detected once. Trimming took off 8 bases at V and 7 bases at J, with 9 bases between the two ends. Germline V gene sequence: CDR1 MNHEY, CDR2 SMNVEV (reference sequence). The CDR3 is made up of 12 amino acids. The sequenced sample consisted of PBMCs. J is TRBJ1-6 and V is TRBV27; TRBD1 is a possible D gene (6 bases). The sequence was obtained from a man aged 55-75 years in good health and CMV-seropositive. The CDR3 nucleotides are TGTGCCAGCCGGACAGCCAATTCACCCCTCCACTTT. Residues: CASRTANSPLHF.